The 18 T cell receptor beta chains below come from one sample, sequenced in a study of CD8+CD57+ T cells in acquired aplastic anemia (dated by TCRdb to the late 2010s). TCRdb records Illumina HiSeq 2000 as the sequencer. Profiling of TCR beta VDJ combinations and CDR3 sequences used genomic DNA as the template. TCRdb redid the processing of the public reads, applying fastp at Q25 and MiXCR, and retained in-frame beta chains. Each record represents a unique CDR3 protein, reported with the most common genes and DNA among its rows. The sample contains just over 400,000 distinct CDR3 sequences, around 72% of them found a single time. The top ten constitute approximately 4% of the sample. Sequenced: sorted CD4+, CD8+, or CD8+CD57+ T cells (not recorded which) from PBMCs. The receptors come from a human donor in good health, serving as a control.

V usage is TRBV2 and J usage is TRBJ2-7; D not certain. V was trimmed by 3 bases and J by 10 bases, leaving 16 bases between them. CDR3 length: 13 amino acids. Germline V lookup: CDR1 SNHLY, CDR2 FYNNEI. The CDR3 loop is CASSEVHGNTQYF. The CDR3 coding sequence is TGTGCCAGCAGTGAGGTACACGGAAATACCCAGTACTTC.

CDR3: CASSLARWWGEAFF. The DNA of the CDR3 is TGTGCCAGCAGCTTGGCTAGGTGGTGGGGAGAAGCTTTCTTT. V and J are TRBV9 and TRBJ1-1; D gene ambiguous. CDR3 length: 14 residues. V shed 4 bases and J shed 8 bases, with 18 bases lying between them. Germline V gives CDR1 SGDLS, CDR2 YYNGEE.

V usage is TRBV2 and J usage is TRBJ1-2, with D unclear. The germline CDR1 and CDR2 sequences are SNHLY and FYNNEI. V lost 7 bases and J lost 8, with 29 bases in between. This CDR3 spans 17 amino acids. CDR3 region: CASTNPFKGHVDEGYTF. CDR3 nucleotide sequence: TGTGCCAGCACCAACCCGTTTAAGGGCCACGTTGATGAGGGCTACACCTTC. The entire variable domain, with the rest obtained from reference TRBV2 and TRBJ1-2, is as follows: EPEVTQTPSHQVTQMGQEVILRCVPISNHLYFYWYRQILGQKVEFLVSFYNNEISEKSEIFDDQFSVERPDGSNFTLKIRSTKLEDSAMYFCASTNPFKGHVDEGYTFGSGTRLTVV.

The rearrangement uses TRBV9 and TRBJ1-1; 7 bases agree with TRBD1. The CDR3 has 15 amino acids. The germline V gene has CDR1 SGDLS and CDR2 YYNGEE. V shed 3 bases and J 6 bases; nucleotides not matched to a gene: 11. CDR3 region: CASSAVRGVVAEAFF. The CDR3 DNA reads as TGTGCCAGCAGCGCCGTCAGGGGGGTCGTCGCTGAAGCTTTCTTT.

J is TRBJ2-3 and V is TRBV20-1; 11 bases map to TRBD2. The CDR3 length is 14 residues. V lost 6 bases, J lost 5 bases, and 7 bases stayed unmatched. Germline CDR1 is DFQATT and CDR2 is SNEGSKA (reference sequence). This CDR3 reads CSATLAGVRDTQYF. In nucleotides, the CDR3 is TGCAGTGCGACACTAGCGGGAGTACGAGATACGCAGTATTTT.

The chain combines TRBV7-2 with TRBJ1-2; 9 bases line up with TRBD1. The CDR3 covers 15 residues. J was trimmed by 14 bases and V by 6 bases; bases with no gene match: 19. The V gene's germline CDR1 is SGHTA and CDR2 FQGNSA. The CDR3 DNA reads TGTGCCAGCAGACAGGGGACAGGGAGGGCTGCTTTCTTTACCTTC. It yields the protein CASRQGTGRAAFFTF. The full variable domain, its missing parts supplied by reference TRBV7-2 and TRBJ1-2, is GAGVSQSPSNKVTEKGKDVELRCDPISGHTALYWYRQSLGQGLEFLIYFQGNSAPDKSGLPSDRFSAERTGGSVSTLTIQRTQQEDSAVYLCASRQGTGRAAFFTFGSGTRLTVV.

V gene TRBV15 combines with J gene TRBJ1-1, with 7 bases fitting TRBD1. CDR1 and CDR2 (germline): LNHNV, YYDKDF (reference sequence). This CDR3 spans 14 amino acids. The CDR3 is CTSSRGGGKTEAFF. DNA for the CDR3: TGTACCAGCAGCAGAGGGGGCGGTAAGACTGAAGCTTTCTTT.

This clonotype was picked up many times. The genes are TRBV6-1 and TRBJ1-6; D gene uncertain. The V gene's germline CDR1 is MNHNS and CDR2 SASEGT. Between the trimmed V and J ends, which lost 4 bases and 9 bases, there was a span of 7 bases. CDR3 length equals 12 residues. CDR3 in DNA: TGTGCCAGCAGTGGCAGAGGTTCACCCCTCCACTTT. This translates into CASSGRGSPLHF.

This clonotype was recorded only once. Because it lacks the conserved phenylalanine or tryptophan at the end, this CDR3 is likely a read error. Because the CDR3's place on the DNA is in doubt, the DNA is left out and the CDR3 is given as listed by TCRdb. J is TRBJ2-5 and V is TRBV9. The CDR3 adds up to 13 amino acids, both ends counted. CDR1 and CDR2 from the germline V gene are SGDLS and YYNGEE. CDR3 in amino acids: CASSSKDRETQNV.

This chain connects TRBV7-2 to TRBJ1-6, with 10 bases identical to TRBD1. The CDR3 totals 15 residues. The germline gives CDR1 SGHTA, CDR2 FQGNSA. Unmatched junction bases numbered 4, after V lost 4 bases and J lost 7 bases. CDR3: CASSSWTGGNSPLHF. DNA of the CDR3: TGTGCCAGCAGCTCCTGGACAGGGGGGAATTCACCCCTCCACTTT.

This chain connects TRBV12-3 or TRBV12-4 to TRBJ1-5; perhaps TRBD1 as D (6 bases). V lost 1 base to trimming and J lost 2 bases, with 9 bases between them. The CDR3 has 15 amino acids. The CDR3 loop reads CASSLEGHGNQPQHF. In DNA, the CDR3 is TGTGCCAGCAGTTTAGAGGGACATGGCAATCAGCCCCAGCATTTT.

This clonotype has more than one count but fewer than ten. CDR3 nucleotide sequence: TGTGCCAGTAGTATAGACAGGGTCAACACTGAAGCTTTCTTT. Encoded protein: CASSIDRVNTEAFF. V and J are TRBV19 and TRBJ1-1, with D possibly being TRBD1 (5 bases). The germline CDR1 and CDR2 sequences are LNHDA and SQIVND (reference sequence). The ends were cut back, 0 bases at V and 2 bases at J, with 7 bases in the middle. The CDR3 is 14 residues long.

Many counts were recorded for this clonotype. The chain combines TRBV5-6 with TRBJ2-4; 7 bases align to TRBD2. Unmatched junction bases numbered 7, after V lost 0 bases and J lost 13 bases. The CDR3 totals 13 residues. Germline V gene sequence: CDR1 SGHDT, CDR2 YYEEEE. CDR3 loop: CASSLEDRGVQYF. Here the CDR3 DNA reads TGTGCCAGCAGCTTGGAGGACCGGGGGGTACAGTACTTC.

As to this clonotype: Lacking the conserved final phenylalanine or tryptophan, this CDR3 likely reflects a read error. The DNA is left out, because the CDR3 cannot be placed on it with certainty; the CDR3 is given as TCRdb lists it. The gene calls are TRBV7-6 and TRBJ1-5; TRBD1 is the table's D call, not checked against the DNA. The length of the CDR3 is 12 amino acids, counting both ends. CDR1 is SGHVS, CDR2 FNYEAQ, per germline. The CDR3 is CASSLPPRGGNY.

Notes on this clonotype: The germline gene is not matched at one end of the junction; a read error may be the cause. This chain links TRBV5-5 with TRBJ1-5; D is undetermined. Germline V lookup: CDR1 SGHKS, CDR2 YYEKEE (reference sequence). This CDR3 comprises 14 residues. DNA of the CDR3: TGTGCCGGCAGCTTACTGGACCTGGGTCAGCCCCAGCATTTT. Protein: CAGSLLDLGQPQHF.

This clonotype occurred once. An end of the junction does not agree with germline; a read error may underlie this. V and J are TRBV7-7 and TRBJ2-7; no clear D. The germline V gene encodes CDR1 SSHAT and CDR2 FNYEAQ (reference sequence). The CDR3 has 15 residues. CDR3 sequence (DNA): TGTGCTAGCAGCTTAGCAGCAGAGCATTACCACTACCTCTACTTC. Translating it yields CASSLAAEHYHYLYF.

This clonotype was recorded at least ten times. The chain has TRBV7-2 and TRBJ1-5; D uncertain. The CDR3 covers 13 residues. The germline V gene has CDR1 SGHTA and CDR2 FQGNSA. V lost 3 bases and J 6 bases, leaving 9 bases between the germline ends. The CDR3: CASSLAEPQPQHF. CDR3 in DNA: TGTGCCAGCAGCTTGGCCGAACCTCAGCCCCAGCATTTT.

This clonotype came up many times. The chain employs TRBV7-2 and TRBJ1-5; D might be TRBD1 (6 bases). The germline V and J ends were trimmed by 7 bases and 1 base, with 20 bases remaining between them. This CDR3 region has 17 residues. Germline values: CDR1 SGHTA, CDR2 FQGNSA. The CDR3 loop is CASTPSGAERSNQPQHF. The DNA for the CDR3 is TGTGCCAGCACTCCTTCGGGGGCAGAACGGAGCAATCAGCCCCAGCATTTT.